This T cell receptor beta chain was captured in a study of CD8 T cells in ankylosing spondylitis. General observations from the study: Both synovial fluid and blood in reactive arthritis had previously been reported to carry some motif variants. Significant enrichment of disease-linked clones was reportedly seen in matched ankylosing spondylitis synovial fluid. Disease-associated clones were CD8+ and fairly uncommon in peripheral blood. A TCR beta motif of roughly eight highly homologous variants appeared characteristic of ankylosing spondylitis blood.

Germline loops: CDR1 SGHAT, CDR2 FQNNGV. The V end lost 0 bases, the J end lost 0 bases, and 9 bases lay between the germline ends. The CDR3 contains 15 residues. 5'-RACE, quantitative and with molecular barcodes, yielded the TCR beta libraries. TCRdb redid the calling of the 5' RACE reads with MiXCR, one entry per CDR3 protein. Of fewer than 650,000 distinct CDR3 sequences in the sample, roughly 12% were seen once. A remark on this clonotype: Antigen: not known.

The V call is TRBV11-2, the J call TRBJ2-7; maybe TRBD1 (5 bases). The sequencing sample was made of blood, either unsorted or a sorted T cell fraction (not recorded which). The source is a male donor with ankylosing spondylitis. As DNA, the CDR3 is TGTGCCAGCAGCTTAGATCCCGGACACTCCTACGAGCAGTACTTC. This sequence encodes CASSLDPGHSYEQYF.